The 16 T cell receptor beta chains below come from one sample, sequenced in a study of blood T cell repertoires in COVID-19. Sequenced by immunoSEQ multiplex PCR; TCRdb stores in-frame clones only, minus some. Seen here are about 80,000 clones, about 85% observed once, and the top ten hold approximately 5.8%. The sample taken for sequencing was peripheral blood. These receptors originate from a man aged 55 to 70 with active or convalescent COVID-19.

This clone was detected only once. This chain uses TRBV6-5 with TRBJ2-3; 7 positions match TRBD2. V shed 8 bases, J shed 0 bases, and the junction held 8 bases outside the gene matches. The CDR3 loop spans 15 amino acids. The germline CDR1 and CDR2 sequences are MNHEY and SVGAGI. CDR3 nucleotides: TGTGCCAGCTCTAAGCGGGGAACTAGCACAGATACGCAGTATTTT. Its protein is CASSKRGTSTDTQYF.

This clone has just one count. The V call is TRBV6-6, the J call TRBJ2-3; TRBD2 matches 11 bases. The CDR3 contains 18 residues. Germline V lookup: CDR1 MNHNY, CDR2 SVGAGI (reference sequence). V was pared by 5 bases and J by 0 bases, with 10 bases of the junction left unmatched. CDR3 nucleotides: TGTGCCAGCAGTCCGGGGACTAGCGGAGCCCCTAGCACAGATACGCAGTATTTT. This encodes CASSPGTSGAPSTDTQYF.

V is TRBV27 and J is TRBJ1-6; tentatively, D is TRBD1 (5 bases). Germline V gives CDR1 MNHEY, CDR2 SMNVEV (reference sequence). The CDR3 is made up of 14 amino acids. Trimming removed 7 bases from V and 14 bases from J, with 21 bases in between. DNA for the CDR3: TGTGCCAGCATTAGAGGACGCGGTCGGGGGGCCCTCCACTTT. The encoded protein is CASIRGRGRGALHF.

V is TRBV9 and J is TRBJ2-5; 7 bases fit TRBD1. CDR1 and CDR2 (germline): SGDLS, YYNGEE. V shed 4 bases, J shed 1 base, and the junction held 7 bases outside the gene matches. The CDR3 is made up of 15 amino acids. The CDR3 sequence: CASSLLGTAQETQYF. The CDR3 bases are TGTGCCAGCAGCCTTCTCGGGACAGCCCAAGAGACCCAGTACTTC.

This clone has only a few counts. The chain joins TRBV12-3 or TRBV12-4 to TRBJ1-3, with D unresolved. The CDR3 totals 13 residues. V was trimmed by 4 bases and J by 0 bases, leaving 4 bases between them. CDR3 in DNA: TGTGCCAGCAGTTGGAGCTCTGGAAACACCATATATTTT. Amino acids: CASSWSSGNTIYF.

The rearrangement links TRBV6-2 or TRBV6-3 to TRBJ2-5, with 8 bases aligning to TRBD2. The germline gives CDR1 MNHEY, CDR2 SVGEGT. V lost 2 bases, J lost 1 base, and 9 bases stayed unmatched. The CDR3 spans 17 residues. CDR3 nucleotide sequence: TGTGCCAGCAGTTACAACCGGATAGCGGGGACCCAAGAGACCCAGTACTTC. It codes for CASSYNRIAGTQETQYF.

The chain joins TRBV28 to TRBJ2-2; D ambiguous. V lost 5 bases, J lost 6 bases, and 19 bases lay in between. The CDR3 consists of 16 residues. The germline V gene encodes CDR1 MDHEN and CDR2 SYDVKM. The CDR3 loop is CASSPVFGSGPGELFF. CDR3 DNA sequence: TGTGCCAGCAGTCCAGTTTTCGGGTCTGGTCCCGGGGAGCTGTTTTTT.

The genes are TRBV6-5 and TRBJ1-2; 10 bases align to TRBD1. CDR1 and CDR2 (germline): MNHEY, SVGAGI. The CDR3 extends over 15 amino acids. The V segment lost 7 bases and the J segment 2 bases; nucleotides outside the gene matches: 7. In DNA, the CDR3 is TGTGCCAGCACCTCGACAGGGGGCGCGAACTATGGCTACACCTTC. Translated: CASTSTGGANYGYTF.

The CDR3 DNA sequence: TGTGCCAGCAGCTATGGGGGCGGCCCAAAGGCCTACGAGCAGTACTTC. This encodes CASSYGGGPKAYEQYF. The chain combines TRBV6-6 with TRBJ2-7; D perhaps matches TRBD1 (6 bases). The germline V gene encodes CDR1 MNHNY and CDR2 SVGAGI (reference sequence). The CDR3 has 16 residues. Trimming removed 6 bases from V and 2 bases from J, with 20 bases in between.

The V call is TRBV9, the J call TRBJ1-6, with D maybe TRBD1 (6 bases). The CDR3 is 12 amino acids. Germline assignment: CDR1 SGDLS and CDR2 YYNGEE. V gave up 4 bases and J gave up 10 bases, with 9 bases separating them. CDR3 DNA: TGTGCCAGCAGCCCGCAGGGGTCACCCCTCCACTTT. Protein sequence: CASSPQGSPLHF.

The chain carries TRBV11-2 and TRBJ1-4; maybe TRBD1 (6 bases). The CDR3 spans 14 residues. The V and J ends lost 5 bases and 6 bases respectively, with 13 bases between them. Germline-derived CDR1 and CDR2 are SGHAT and FQNNGV. CDR3 sequence: CASSLWGGDEKLFF. As DNA, the CDR3 is TGTGCCAGCAGCCTGTGGGGGGGCGATGAAAAACTGTTTTTT.

The chain joins TRBV5-1 to TRBJ2-5, with D perhaps matching TRBD1 (6 bases). V lost 4 bases and J lost 3, with 13 bases in between. CDR1 and CDR2 (germline): SGHRS, YFSETQ. The CDR3 totals 14 residues. As DNA, the CDR3 is TGCGCCAGCAGCGGGGGACACGTAGAAGAGACCCAGTACTTC. Protein product: CASSGGHVEETQYF.

By share of the sample, this clone is medium-sized. Here the CDR3 reads CASTLSYGTEDNEQFF. CDR3 sequence (DNA): TGTGCCAGCACTCTCTCTTATGGGACAGAGGACAATGAGCAGTTCTTC. The J gene is TRBJ2-1, the V gene TRBV7-9, with TRBD1 identical over 7 bases. This CDR3 spans 16 amino acids. Losses at the gene ends were 7 bases for V and 5 bases for J; bases not matched to a gene: 14. Germline V gene lookup returns CDR1 SEHNR and CDR2 FQNEAQ (reference sequence). Looking up the rest from reference TRBV7-9 and TRBJ2-1 gives the full variable domain: DTGVSQNPRHKITKRGQNVTFRCDPISEHNRLYWYRQTLGQGPEFLTYFQNEAQLEKSRLLSDRFSAERPKGSFSTLEIQRTEQGDSAMYLCASTLSYGTEDNEQFFGPGTRLTVL.

The sample holds one count of this clone. The CDR3: CASRPWAGTEAFF. The DNA for the CDR3 is TGTGCCAGCAGGCCTTGGGCAGGCACTGAAGCTTTCTTT. The chain employs TRBV5-5 and TRBJ1-1, with D hard to call. The CDR3 totals 13 residues. Germline V gene lookup returns CDR1 SGHKS and CDR2 YYEKEE (reference sequence). V dropped 5 bases and J dropped 4 bases, with 12 bases sitting between them.

The genes are TRBV7-2 and TRBJ2-3, with D possibly being TRBD1 (6 bases). This CDR3 is built from 15 residues. Germline V gives CDR1 SGHTA, CDR2 FQGNSA. Trimming left V 0 bases short and J 6 bases short, with 13 bases between. The CDR3 nucleotides read TGTGCCAGCAGCTTAGCGCAGGGGCGAGGGGATACGCAGTATTTT. Its translation: CASSLAQGRGDTQYF.

The rearrangement uses TRBV2 and TRBJ2-3, with 8 bases aligning to TRBD2. The CDR3 sequence is 16 residues long. Germline V gene data show CDR1 as SNHLY and CDR2 as FYNNEI. With V trimmed by 3 bases and J by 2 bases, 7 bases remained unmatched. The DNA of the CDR3 is TGTGCCAGCAGTGATCCCAGCGGGAGAATCACAGATACGCAGTATTTT. It yields the protein CASSDPSGRITDTQYF. The full variable domain, in which reference TRBV2 and TRBJ2-3 provide the parts outside the CDR3, is EPEVTQTPSHQVTQMGQEVILRCVPISNHLYFYWYRQILGQKVEFLVSFYNNEISEKSEIFDDQFSVERPDGSNFTLKIRSTKLEDSAMYFCASSDPSGRITDTQYFGPGTRLTVL.